Sequencing of this T cell receptor (beta chain) was carried out in a study of T cells in Graves' hyperthyroidism and ophthalmopathy. Broader study findings: Most clonotypes expanded in the thyroid (above 0.001) were also present in blood.

With regard to this clonotype: Its target is unknown.

It was RNA transcripts that yielded the amplified TCR beta CDR3 regions. The study used the HTBI primer set for a first-round RT-PCR of the TCR CDR3. One entry per CDR3 protein, called by TCRdb with MiXCR from the multiplex PCR reads. This table has 350,000 to 400,000 distinct CDR3 sequences, 15% appearing once. Graves' hyperthyroidism is called stable when ophthalmopathy does not progress within 18 months. Based on clinical symptoms, serum thyroxine and TRAb, thyroid ultrasound and orbital computed tomography, diagnoses were reached. The CDR3 has 11 amino acids. Germline lookup yields CDR1 SQVTM and CDR2 ANQGSEA. Deletions cut 6 bases from V and 6 bases from J, with 12 bases between.

The chain carries TRBV29-1 and TRBJ2-7, with D hard to call. The origin of this receptor is a woman younger than 45 with Graves' hyperthyroidism. The sequenced sample was blood. Here the CDR3 reads CSVTPPREQYF. Written as DNA, the CDR3 is TGCAGCGTAACACCGCCACGCGAGCAGTACTTC.